The 26 T cell receptor beta chains listed next were all sequenced from one sample in a study of CD8+ T cells in alopecia areata. The treatment denotes: oral pan-JAK inhibitor, 5-10 mg twice daily. Reverse transcription of extracted RNA yielded cDNA, which provided the sequencing template. Clones were sequenced by immunoSEQ multiplex PCR, and TCRdb holds only the in-frame ones, with some missing. The data show 90,000 to 100,000 clones, about 58% seen once. Material: CD8+ T cells sorted from blood, obtained at week 4, from a patient treated with tofacitinib. These receptor sequences come from a human donor with alopecia areata.

The chain carries TRBV11-2 and TRBJ2-7, with D possibly being TRBD1 or TRBD2 (5 bases each). V lost 5 bases and J lost 0, with 17 bases in between. This CDR3 has 16 residues. Germline-derived CDR1 and CDR2 are SGHAT and FQNNGV. Here the CDR3 DNA reads TGTGCCAGCAGCCCGGTTTTGGGGGTCCCCTCCTACGAGCAGTACTTC. This gives the protein CASSPVLGVPSYEQYF.

The chain joins TRBV9 to TRBJ1-2, with 9 positions matching TRBD1. The germline V gene has CDR1 SGDLS and CDR2 YYNGEE. With V trimmed by 0 bases and J by 8 bases, 5 bases remained unmatched. This CDR3 is built from 14 residues. The CDR3 is CASSVGGTGKGYTF. DNA of the CDR3: TGTGCCAGCAGCGTAGGAGGGACAGGGAAAGGCTACACCTTC.

The chain joins TRBV4-3 to TRBJ2-7, with 9 bases lining up with TRBD1. This CDR3 has 15 residues. V lost 3 bases, J lost 2 bases, and 5 bases stayed unmatched. CDR1 and CDR2 from the germline V gene are LGHNA and YSLEER. CDR3 sequence reads: CASSHAGTGTYEQYF. CDR3 DNA sequence: TGCGCCAGCAGCCACGCCGGGACAGGGACCTACGAGCAGTACTTC.

This chain uses TRBV7-6 with TRBJ2-7; D is perhaps TRBD1 (5 bases). The CDR3 has 14 residues. Trimming stripped 5 bases from V and 1 base from J, with 12 bases between. CDR1 is SGHVS, CDR2 FNYEAQ, per germline. The CDR3 reads CASSRDRGSYEQYF. The DNA for the CDR3 is TGTGCCAGCAGCCGCGATAGGGGATCCTACGAGCAGTACTTC.

This sequence joins TRBV7-9 and TRBJ1-1; perhaps TRBD1 as D (5 bases). The V and J ends lost 4 bases and 6 bases respectively, with 12 bases between them. Germline CDR1 SEHNR, CDR2 FQNEAQ (reference sequence). The CDR3 is 13 residues long. The CDR3 DNA follows: TGTGCCAGCAGCTCCCAGGGAGGCCCTGAAGCTTTCTTT. It codes for CASSSQGGPEAFF.

This clone was found a few times. Other DNA sequences in the same sample also yield this CDR3. The chain recombines TRBV27 with TRBJ1-2; D gene ambiguous. Trimming pared 2 bases from V and 7 bases from J, leaving 8 bases between. There are 12 residues in the CDR3. The germline V gene has CDR1 MNHEY and CDR2 SMNVEV (reference sequence). This chain's CDR3 is CASSLTGGGYTF. In DNA form, the CDR3 reads TGTGCCAGCAGTTTAACGGGAGGTGGCTACACCTTC.

This chain uses TRBV27 with TRBJ2-3, with D unclear. This CDR3 spans 15 amino acids. Germline CDR1 is MNHEY and CDR2 is SMNVEV (reference sequence). The V and J ends lost 0 bases and 0 bases respectively, with 7 bases between them. As DNA, the CDR3 is TGTGCCAGCAGTTTATCGCGTGGGAGCACAGATACGCAGTATTTT. Translation gives CASSLSRGSTDTQYF.

This chain links TRBV7-9 with TRBJ2-1, with 7 bases fitting TRBD2. Germline trimming cut 5 bases from V and 0 bases from J; bases unmatched to any gene: 7. The germline CDR1 and CDR2 sequences are SEHNR and FQNEAQ (reference sequence). CDR3 length equals 16 residues. The CDR3 nucleotides are TGTGCCAGCAGCCCTAGAGCGGGAAACTCCTACAATGAGCAGTTCTTC. It codes for CASSPRAGNSYNEQFF.

This sequence joins TRBV6-5 and TRBJ2-1, with D perhaps matching TRBD1 (6 bases). Germline V gene lookup returns CDR1 MNHEY and CDR2 SVGAGI. Trimming took 6 bases from V and 6 from J, leaving 12 bases between them. The CDR3 runs 13 residues. The CDR3 coding sequence is TGTGCCAGCAGGCCCCTACAGGGCAATGAGCAGTTCTTC. It yields the protein CASRPLQGNEQFF.

The table lists this clone with a count of one. The rearrangement uses TRBV30 and TRBJ1-1; no definite D call. In germline, CDR1 is GTSNPN, CDR2 SVGIG (reference sequence). V was pared by 0 bases and J by 2 bases, with 7 bases between. The CDR3 consists of 13 residues. CDR3 nucleotides: TGTGCCTGGAGTGTAACCCATAACACTGAAGCTTTCTTT. This encodes CAWSVTHNTEAFF.

The V and J genes are TRBV7-9 and TRBJ2-1, with 12 positions matching TRBD2. Germline V gene data show CDR1 as SEHNR and CDR2 as FQNEAQ (reference sequence). The CDR3 is 15 amino acids. Unmatched junction bases numbered 5, after V lost 5 bases and J lost 6 bases. The CDR3 loop is CASSHGLAGRNEQFF. In DNA form, the CDR3 reads TGTGCCAGCAGCCACGGACTAGCGGGGCGCAATGAGCAGTTCTTC.

The CDR3 nucleotides are TGTGCCAGCAGTTCTTTTCTAGCGGCCTCCTACGAGCAGTACTTC. Translated: CASSSFLAASYEQYF. V is TRBV27 and J is TRBJ2-7; 7 positions match TRBD2. V lost 4 bases, J lost 0 bases, and 6 bases stayed unmatched. CDR1 MNHEY and CDR2 SMNVEV come from the germline V gene (reference sequence). CDR3 length equals 15 residues.

Judged by abundance, this clone is medium-sized. V is TRBV27 and J is TRBJ1-1, with D perhaps TRBD1 (6 bases). The germline V and J ends were trimmed by 4 bases and 10 bases, with 10 bases remaining between them. The CDR3 is 11 residues long. The germline V gene has CDR1 MNHEY and CDR2 SMNVEV (reference sequence). CDR3: CASSYRDVAFF. The CDR3 nucleotides read TGTGCCAGCAGTTACAGGGATGTAGCTTTCTTT.

V usage is TRBV4-1 and J usage is TRBJ1-2, with D possibly being TRBD1 (6 bases). The germline V and J ends were trimmed by 4 bases and 7 bases, with 16 bases remaining between them. The CDR3 covers 14 residues. Per the germline V gene, CDR1 is MGHRA and CDR2 is YSYEKL. The CDR3 bases are TGCGCCAGCAGCCCCAACACAAGGACAGTTGGCTACACCTTC. Translated: CASSPNTRTVGYTF.

V is TRBV7-2 and J is TRBJ2-7; 7 nucleotides match TRBD2. V lost 3 bases to trimming and J lost 5 bases; unmatched junction nucleotides: 10. Per the germline V gene, CDR1 is SGHTA and CDR2 is FQGNSA. The CDR3 contains 15 residues. CDR3: CASSLPGTTGDEQYF. In DNA form, the CDR3 reads TGTGCCAGCAGCTTGCCCGGGACTACCGGCGACGAGCAGTACTTC.

This sequence joins TRBV29-1 and TRBJ2-7; a weak D match, TRBD1 (6 bases). Deletions cut 3 bases from V and 5 bases from J, with 14 bases between. This CDR3 has 13 amino acids. The germline V gene encodes CDR1 SQVTM and CDR2 ANQGSEA. CDR3 bases: TGCAGCGTTGATCGGCTGGGGGCGGACGAGCAGTACTTC. As protein: CSVDRLGADEQYF.

This chain joins TRBV27 and TRBJ2-2, with 9 bases aligning to TRBD2. The CDR3 consists of 17 residues. Trimming removed 4 bases from V and 5 bases from J; junction bases left unmatched: 11. Per the germline V gene, CDR1 is MNHEY and CDR2 is SMNVEV (reference sequence). As DNA, the CDR3 is TGTGCCAGCAGTTGGCTCTTAGCGGGAGAGGGAACCGGGGAGCTGTTTTTT. As protein: CASSWLLAGEGTGELFF.

The chain couples TRBV21-1 to TRBJ2-1; no check of the table's D call, TRBD2, against the DNA was made. TRBV21-1 is a pseudogene. The CDR3 extends over 15 amino acids. This CDR3 is CASSKKWGGYNEQFF. The CDR3 region has the DNA TGTGCCAGCAGCAAAAAGTGGGGGGGGTACAATGAGCAGTTCTTC.

The rearrangement links TRBV6-5 to TRBJ2-3; D gene uncertain. Per the germline V gene, CDR1 is MNHEY and CDR2 is SVGAGI. The CDR3 is 14 amino acids. The V gene lost 4 bases and the J gene lost 6 bases, with 14 bases spanning the gap. CDR3 sequence (DNA): TGTGCCAGCAGTTTGGCGAAACGGGCCGATACGCAGTATTTT. Encoded protein: CASSLAKRADTQYF.

The chain carries TRBV15 and TRBJ1-5, with D maybe TRBD1 (6 bases). This CDR3 region has 17 residues. Germline-derived CDR1 and CDR2 are LNHNV and YYDKDF (reference sequence). V was pared by 5 bases and J by 4 bases, with 21 bases between. The CDR3 coding sequence is TGTGCCACCAGCCCCCCGGACAGAGTCCTGGGTAATCAGCCCCAGCATTTT. This gives the protein CATSPPDRVLGNQPQHF.

This chain connects TRBV7-9 to TRBJ2-1, with D perhaps matching TRBD2 (6 bases). Germline-derived CDR1 and CDR2 are SEHNR and FQNEAQ (reference sequence). CDR3 length: 12 residues. V was pared by 5 bases and J by 4 bases, with 6 bases between. The CDR3, as DNA: TGTGCCAGCAGCGGGACTTACAATGAGCAGTTCTTC. This codes for CASSGTYNEQFF.

This clone was recorded a few times. The chain couples TRBV4-1 to TRBJ2-2; D tentatively fits TRBD1 or TRBD2 (5 bases each). V lost 9 bases and J lost 6, with 17 bases in between. Germline assignment: CDR1 MGHRA and CDR2 YSYEKL. The CDR3 length is 14 residues. The CDR3 DNA follows: TGCGCCAGTCGGGACCCCAATATCCCCGGGGAGCTGTTTTTT. Protein product: CASRDPNIPGELFF.

This chain links TRBV5-6 with TRBJ1-1; no firm D call. This CDR3 has 12 residues. Looked up from germline, CDR1 is SGHDT and CDR2 is YYEEEE. Between the trimmed V and J ends, which lost 4 bases and 0 bases, there was a span of 4 bases. This CDR3 reads CASSRVNTEAFF. CDR3 nucleotides: TGTGCCAGCAGCAGAGTGAACACTGAAGCTTTCTTT.

The genes are TRBV19 and TRBJ1-2; D uncertain. CDR1 is LNHDA, CDR2 SQIVND, per germline (reference sequence). The V gene lost 5 bases and the J gene lost 3 bases, with 7 bases spanning the gap. The CDR3 has 12 amino acids. CDR3 bases: TGTGCCAGTAGTCCGCTTGACTATGGCTACACCTTC. Amino acids: CASSPLDYGYTF.

V and J are TRBV4-1 and TRBJ2-7; D might be TRBD2 (5 bases). Germline CDR1 and CDR2: MGHRA and YSYEKL. The CDR3 extends over 15 amino acids. V was cut by 3 bases and J by 1 base, with 13 bases left in between. CDR3 sequence (DNA): TGCGCCAGCAGCCAGCTAGTGGGAGAGTCCTACGAGCAGTACTTC. It translates to CASSQLVGESYEQYF.

The chain is built from TRBV2 and TRBJ2-6, with 7 nucleotides matching TRBD1. From germline, CDR1 is SNHLY and CDR2 FYNNEI. The length of the CDR3 is 20 residues. With 2 bases clipped from V and 0 bases from J, the junction kept 13 bases outside the gene matches. The CDR3 protein is CASSEIVVGQAISGANVLTF. The CDR3 DNA reads TGTGCCAGCAGTGAAATAGTAGTTGGACAGGCGATCTCTGGGGCCAACGTCCTGACTTTC. Filled out from reference TRBV2 and TRBJ2-6, the complete variable domain reads EPEVTQTPSHQVTQMGQEVILRCVPISNHLYFYWYRQILGQKVEFLVSFYNNEISEKSEIFDDQFSVERPDGSNFTLKIRSTKLEDSAMYFCASSEIVVGQAISGANVLTFGAGSRLTVL.